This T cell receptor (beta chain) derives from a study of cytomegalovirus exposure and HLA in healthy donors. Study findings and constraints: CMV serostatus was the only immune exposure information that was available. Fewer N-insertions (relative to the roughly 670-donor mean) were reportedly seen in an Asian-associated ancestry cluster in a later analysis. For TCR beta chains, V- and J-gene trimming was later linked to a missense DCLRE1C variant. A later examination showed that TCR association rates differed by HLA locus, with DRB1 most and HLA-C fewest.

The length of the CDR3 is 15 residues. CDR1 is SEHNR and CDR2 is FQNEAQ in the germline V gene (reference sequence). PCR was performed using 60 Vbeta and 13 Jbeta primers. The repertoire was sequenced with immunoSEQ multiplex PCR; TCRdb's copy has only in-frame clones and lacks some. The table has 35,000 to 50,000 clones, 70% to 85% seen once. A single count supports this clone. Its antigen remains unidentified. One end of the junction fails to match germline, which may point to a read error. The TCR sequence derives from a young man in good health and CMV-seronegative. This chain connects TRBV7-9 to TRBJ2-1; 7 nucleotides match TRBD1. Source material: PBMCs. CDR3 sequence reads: CASNRLTGRKNGQFF. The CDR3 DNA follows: TGTGCCAGCAACCGTTTGACAGGGAGAAAGAATGGGCAGTTCTTC.